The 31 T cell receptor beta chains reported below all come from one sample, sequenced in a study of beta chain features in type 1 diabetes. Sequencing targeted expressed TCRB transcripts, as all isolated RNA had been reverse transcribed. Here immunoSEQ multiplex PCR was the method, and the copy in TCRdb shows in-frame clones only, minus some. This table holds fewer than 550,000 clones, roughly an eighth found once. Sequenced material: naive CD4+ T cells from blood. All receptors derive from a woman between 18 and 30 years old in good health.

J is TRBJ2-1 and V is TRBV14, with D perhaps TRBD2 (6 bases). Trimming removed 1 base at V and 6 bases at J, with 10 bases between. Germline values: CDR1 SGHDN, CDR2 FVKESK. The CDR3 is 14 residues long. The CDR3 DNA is TGTGCCAGCAGCCAAGCTTCCGGGGGCAATGAGCAGTTCTTC. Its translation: CASSQASGGNEQFF.

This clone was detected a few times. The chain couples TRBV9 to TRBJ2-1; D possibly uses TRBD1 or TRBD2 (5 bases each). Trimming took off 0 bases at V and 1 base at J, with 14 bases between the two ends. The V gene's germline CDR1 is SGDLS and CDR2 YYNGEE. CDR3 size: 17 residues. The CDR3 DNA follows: TGTGCCAGCAGCGTAGGGGGGAGCGAGTTTTCCTACAATGAGCAGTTCTTC. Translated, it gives CASSVGGSEFSYNEQFF.

The CDR3 reads CASGPNTGELFF. The CDR3 DNA is TGTGCTAGTGGTCCTAACACCGGGGAGCTGTTTTTT. The chain uses TRBV12-5 and TRBJ2-2, with D unclear. CDR1 and CDR2 (germline): LGHNT, FRNRAP. Trimming stripped 5 bases from V and 2 bases from J, with 3 bases between. CDR3 length: 12 residues.

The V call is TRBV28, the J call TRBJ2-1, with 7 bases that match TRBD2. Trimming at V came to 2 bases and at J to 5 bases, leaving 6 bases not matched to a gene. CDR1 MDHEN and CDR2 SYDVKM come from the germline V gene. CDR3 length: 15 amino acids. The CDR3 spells CASSLIGGGNNEQFF. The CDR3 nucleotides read TGTGCCAGCAGTTTAATAGGCGGGGGTAACAATGAGCAGTTCTTC.

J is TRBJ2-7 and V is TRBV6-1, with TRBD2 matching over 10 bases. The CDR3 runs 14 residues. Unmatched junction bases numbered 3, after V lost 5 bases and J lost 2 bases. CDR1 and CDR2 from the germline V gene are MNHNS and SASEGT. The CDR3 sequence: CASSYTSGAYEQYV. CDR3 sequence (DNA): TGTGCCAGCAGTTATACTAGCGGGGCCTACGAGCAGTACGTC.

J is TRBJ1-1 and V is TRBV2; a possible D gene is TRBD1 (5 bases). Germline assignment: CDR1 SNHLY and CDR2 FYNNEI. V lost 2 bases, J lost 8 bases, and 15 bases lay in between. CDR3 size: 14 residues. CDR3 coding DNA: TGTGCCAGCAGTGAACGGTCGGCAGGGAGGGAAGCTTTCTTT. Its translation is CASSERSAGREAFF.

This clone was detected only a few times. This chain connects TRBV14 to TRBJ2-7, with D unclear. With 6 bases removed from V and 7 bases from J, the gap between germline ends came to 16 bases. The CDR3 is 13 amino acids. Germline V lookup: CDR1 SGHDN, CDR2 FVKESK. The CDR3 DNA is TGTGCCAGCAGACGTACTTTTTTGGGGGAGCAGTACTTC. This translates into CASRRTFLGEQYF.

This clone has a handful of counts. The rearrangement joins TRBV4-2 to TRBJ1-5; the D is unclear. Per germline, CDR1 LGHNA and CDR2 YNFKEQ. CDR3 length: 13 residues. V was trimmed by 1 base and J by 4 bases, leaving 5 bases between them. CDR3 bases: TGTGCCAGCAGCCAAGGGTTAAATCAGCCCCAGCATTTT. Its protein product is CASSQGLNQPQHF.

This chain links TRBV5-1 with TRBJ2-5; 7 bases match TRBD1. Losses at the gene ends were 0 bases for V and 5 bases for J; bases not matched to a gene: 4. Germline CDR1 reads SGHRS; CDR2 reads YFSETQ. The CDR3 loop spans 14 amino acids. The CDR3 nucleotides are TGCGCCAGCAGCTTGGCCATAGGGGGCGAGACCCAGTACTTC. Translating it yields CASSLAIGGETQYF.

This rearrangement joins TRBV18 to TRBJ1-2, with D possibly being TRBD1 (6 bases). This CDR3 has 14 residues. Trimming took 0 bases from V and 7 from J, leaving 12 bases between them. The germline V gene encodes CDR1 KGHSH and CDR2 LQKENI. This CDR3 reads CASSPPGGSAGYTF. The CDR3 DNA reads TGTGCCAGCTCACCACCGGGGGGCTCGGCTGGCTACACCTTC.

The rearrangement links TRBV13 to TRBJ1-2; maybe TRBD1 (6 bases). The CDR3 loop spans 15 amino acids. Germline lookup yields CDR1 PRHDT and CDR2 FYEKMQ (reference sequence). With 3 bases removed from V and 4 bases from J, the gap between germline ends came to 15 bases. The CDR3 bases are TGTGCCAGCAGCTTCCAGGGGTATGGGCGCTATGGCTACACCTTC. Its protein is CASSFQGYGRYGYTF.

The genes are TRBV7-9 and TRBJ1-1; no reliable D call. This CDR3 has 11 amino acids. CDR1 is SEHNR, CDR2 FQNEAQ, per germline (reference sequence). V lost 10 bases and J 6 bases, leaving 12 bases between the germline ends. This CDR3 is CATSIGAEAFF. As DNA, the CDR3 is TGTGCCACCTCGATCGGGGCTGAAGCTTTCTTT.

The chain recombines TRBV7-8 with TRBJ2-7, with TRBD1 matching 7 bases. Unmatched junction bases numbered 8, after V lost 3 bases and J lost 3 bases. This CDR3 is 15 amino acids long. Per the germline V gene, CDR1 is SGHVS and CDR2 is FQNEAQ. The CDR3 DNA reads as TGTGCCAGCAGCTTTCTAACGACAGGGAACTACGAGCAGTACTTC. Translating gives CASSFLTTGNYEQYF.

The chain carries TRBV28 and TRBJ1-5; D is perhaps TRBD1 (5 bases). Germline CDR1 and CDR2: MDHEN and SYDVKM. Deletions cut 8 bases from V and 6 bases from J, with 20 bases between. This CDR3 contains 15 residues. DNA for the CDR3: TGTGCCAGCCTCCCCCGGGGGAAGTTGGGTCAGCCCCAGCATTTT. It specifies CASLPRGKLGQPQHF.

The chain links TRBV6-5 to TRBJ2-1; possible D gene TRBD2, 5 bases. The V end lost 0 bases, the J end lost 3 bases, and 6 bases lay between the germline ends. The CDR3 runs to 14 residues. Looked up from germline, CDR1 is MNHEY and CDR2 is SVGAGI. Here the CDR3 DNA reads TGTGCCAGCAGTTACTCGGGAGTCTACAATGAGCAGTTCTTC. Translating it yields CASSYSGVYNEQFF.

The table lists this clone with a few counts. As DNA, the CDR3 is TGTGCCAGCAGCCCCGCGTGGGTCTCTGGGGCCAACGTCCTGACTTTC. It yields the protein CASSPAWVSGANVLTF. The chain uses TRBV6-4 and TRBJ2-6; D not certain. The CDR3 is 16 residues long. The germline gives CDR1 MRHNA, CDR2 SNTAGT. V lost 6 bases and J lost 0, with 12 bases in between.

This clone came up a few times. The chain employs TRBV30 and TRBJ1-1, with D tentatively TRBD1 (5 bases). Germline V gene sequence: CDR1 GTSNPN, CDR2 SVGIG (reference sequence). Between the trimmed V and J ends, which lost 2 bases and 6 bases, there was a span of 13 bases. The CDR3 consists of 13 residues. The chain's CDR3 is CAWSRDGRAEAFF. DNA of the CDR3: TGTGCCTGGAGTAGGGACGGACGGGCTGAAGCTTTCTTT.

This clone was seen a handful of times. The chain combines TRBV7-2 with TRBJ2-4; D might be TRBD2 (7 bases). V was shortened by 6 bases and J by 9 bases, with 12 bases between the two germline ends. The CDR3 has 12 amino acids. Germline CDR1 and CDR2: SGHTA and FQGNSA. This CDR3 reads CASSYREGIQYF. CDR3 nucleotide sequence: TGTGCCAGCAGTTACAGGGAGGGCATTCAGTACTTC.

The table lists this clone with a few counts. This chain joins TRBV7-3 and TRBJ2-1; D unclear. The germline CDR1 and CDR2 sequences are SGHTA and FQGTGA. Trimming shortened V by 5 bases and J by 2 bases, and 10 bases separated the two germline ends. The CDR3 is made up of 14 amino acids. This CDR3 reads CASSPGQTYNEQFF. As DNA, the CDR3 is TGTGCCAGCAGCCCCGGTCAAACCTACAATGAGCAGTTCTTC.

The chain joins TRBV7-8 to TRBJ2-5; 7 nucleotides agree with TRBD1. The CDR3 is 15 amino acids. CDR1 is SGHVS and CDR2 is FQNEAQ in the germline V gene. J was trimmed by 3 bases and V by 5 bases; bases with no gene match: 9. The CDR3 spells CASSRRRDSKETQYF. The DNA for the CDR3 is TGTGCCAGCAGCAGAAGAAGGGACAGCAAAGAGACCCAGTACTTC.

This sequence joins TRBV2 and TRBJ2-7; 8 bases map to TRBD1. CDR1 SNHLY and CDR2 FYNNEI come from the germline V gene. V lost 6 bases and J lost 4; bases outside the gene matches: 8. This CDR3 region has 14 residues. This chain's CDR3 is CASRLQGGSYEQYF. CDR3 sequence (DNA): TGTGCCAGCAGGCTACAGGGGGGCTCATACGAGCAGTACTTC.

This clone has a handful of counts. CDR3 loop: CSVQGIYEQYF. The DNA for the CDR3 is TGCAGCGTTCAGGGGATCTACGAGCAGTACTTC. The chain carries TRBV29-1 and TRBJ2-7, with D possibly matching TRBD1 (6 bases). Germline V lookup: CDR1 SQVTM, CDR2 ANQGSEA. The CDR3 extends over 11 amino acids. V shed 5 bases and J shed 3 bases, with 8 bases lying between them.

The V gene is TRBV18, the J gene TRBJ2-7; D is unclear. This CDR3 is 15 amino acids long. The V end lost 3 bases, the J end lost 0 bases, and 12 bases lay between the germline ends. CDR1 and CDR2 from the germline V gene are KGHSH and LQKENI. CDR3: CASSPVPGSSYEQYF. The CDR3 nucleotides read TGTGCCAGCTCACCTGTCCCAGGCAGCTCCTACGAGCAGTACTTC.

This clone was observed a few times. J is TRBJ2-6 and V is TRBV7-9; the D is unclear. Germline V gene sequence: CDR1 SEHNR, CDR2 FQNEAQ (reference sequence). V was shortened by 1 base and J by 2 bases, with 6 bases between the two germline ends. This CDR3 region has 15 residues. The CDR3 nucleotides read TGTGCCAGCAGCTTAGAGTTGCCTGGGGCCAACGTCCTGACTTTC. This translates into CASSLELPGANVLTF.

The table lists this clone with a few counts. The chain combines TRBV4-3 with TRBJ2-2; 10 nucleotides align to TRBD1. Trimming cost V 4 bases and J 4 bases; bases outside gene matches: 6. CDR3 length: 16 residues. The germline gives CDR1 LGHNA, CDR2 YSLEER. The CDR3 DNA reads TGCGCCAGCAGCCCCACCGGGACAGGGGTCACCGGGGAGCTGTTTTTT. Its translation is CASSPTGTGVTGELFF.

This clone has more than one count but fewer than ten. The CDR3 sequence: CAIRGEESYEQYV. CDR3 coding DNA: TGTGCCATCAGGGGGGAGGAGTCCTACGAGCAGTACGTC. V is TRBV10-3 and J is TRBJ2-7; the D gene is possibly TRBD2 (6 bases). Germline V CDR1 and CDR2: ENHRY, SYGVKD. The V gene lost 6 bases and the J gene lost 1 base, with 10 bases spanning the gap. The CDR3 contains 13 residues.

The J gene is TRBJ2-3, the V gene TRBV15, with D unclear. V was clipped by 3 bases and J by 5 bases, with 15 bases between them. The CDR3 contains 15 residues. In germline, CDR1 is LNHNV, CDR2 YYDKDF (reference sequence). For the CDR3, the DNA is TGTGCCACCAGCAGCGCGGCCGCCGCAGGAGATACGCAGTATTTT. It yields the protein CATSSAAAAGDTQYF.

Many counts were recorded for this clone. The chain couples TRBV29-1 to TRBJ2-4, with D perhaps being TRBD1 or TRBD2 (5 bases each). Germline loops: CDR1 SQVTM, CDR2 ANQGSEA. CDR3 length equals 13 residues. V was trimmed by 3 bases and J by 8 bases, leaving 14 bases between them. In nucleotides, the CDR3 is TGCAGCGTTGAGTCCCCGGGGACGGACATTCAGTACTTC. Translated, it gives CSVESPGTDIQYF.

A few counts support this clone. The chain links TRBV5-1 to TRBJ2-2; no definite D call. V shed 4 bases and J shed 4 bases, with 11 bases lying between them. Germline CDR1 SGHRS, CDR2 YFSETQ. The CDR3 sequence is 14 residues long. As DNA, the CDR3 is TGCGCCAGCAGCCTAGACCCGGGCACCGGGGAGCTGTTTTTT. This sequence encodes CASSLDPGTGELFF.

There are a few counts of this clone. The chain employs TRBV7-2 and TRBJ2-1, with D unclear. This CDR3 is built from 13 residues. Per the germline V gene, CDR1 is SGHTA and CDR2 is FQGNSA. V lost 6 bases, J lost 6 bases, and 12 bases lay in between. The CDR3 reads CASRRPGGNEQFF. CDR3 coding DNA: TGTGCCAGCAGGAGACCAGGCGGCAATGAGCAGTTCTTC.

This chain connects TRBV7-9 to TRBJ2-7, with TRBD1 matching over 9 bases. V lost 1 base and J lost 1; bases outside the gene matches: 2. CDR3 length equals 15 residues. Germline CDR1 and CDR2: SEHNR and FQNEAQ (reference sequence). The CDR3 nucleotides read TGTGCCAGCAGCTTAGAGGGACAGGGATCCTACGAGCAGTACTTC. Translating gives CASSLEGQGSYEQYF.